The T cell receptor (beta chain) described here comes from a study of blood T cell repertoires in COVID-19. This clone turned up a few times. Clones were sequenced by immunoSEQ multiplex PCR, and TCRdb holds only the in-frame ones, with some missing. This sample yields around 50,000 clones, of which approximately 82% are seen a single time; roughly 6.1% belongs to the top ten. V trimming: 6 bases; J trimming: 5 bases; junction bases outside the gene matches: 5. The CDR3 loop spans 13 amino acids. Individuals drawn from 24 US areas were about 18 to 90 years old. Material for sequencing was PBMCs or T cells enriched from blood (not recorded which). The chain combines TRBV12-3 or TRBV12-4 with TRBJ1-2, with 8 nucleotides matching TRBD1. The clonotype comes from a woman in her 50s with acute COVID-19. CDR3 DNA: TGTGCCAGCAGCCCCGACAGGGGTTATGGCTACACCTTC. Translation: CASSPDRGYGYTF.